Listed below are T cell receptor beta chains from one sample, sequenced in a study of blood T cells in healthy people across ages. Each CDR3 protein gets one entry after TCRdb re-called the 5' RACE reads with MiXCR. The repertoire includes around 1,500,000 distinct CDR3 sequences, approximately 30% of them detected once, and over 7% sits in the top ten. Sequenced input: blood. The receptors derive from a woman aged 30 to 39 in good health. CDR3s include the opening cysteine and the closing phenylalanine or tryptophan. Each record gives: D gene, J gene, clone size, V gene, CDR3 protein, CDR3 DNA. A D gene is named only where the DNA matches it firmly. Clone size, where shown, is once, few, many, or a class for clones that have expanded.

-,TRBJ2-1,-,TRBV11-2,CASSSPDRKWSSEQFF,TGTGCCAGCAGCTCCCCAGACAGAAAATGGTCGAGTGAGCAGTTCTTC
-,TRBJ2-1,many,TRBV20-1,CSAILGYNEQFF,TGCAGTGCTATTCTTGGCTACAATGAGCAGTTCTTC
-,TRBJ1-6,-,TRBV6-6,CASRVLGRSPLHF,TGTGCCAGCCGGGTTCTGGGGCGCTCACCCCTCCACTTT
-,TRBJ1-1,few,TRBV20-1,CSSRTPGVDTEAFF,TGCAGTTCCCGTACCCCAGGGGTAGACACTGAAGCTTTCTTT
-,TRBJ1-5,many,TRBV7-3,CASSLSPGQPQHF,TGTGCCAGCAGCTTAAGCCCGGGTCAGCCCCAGCATTTT
-,TRBJ2-5,many,TRBV12-3/TRBV12-4,CVGRYPGETQYF,TGTGTTGGGCGGTACCCAGGAGAGACCCAGTACTTC
TRBD2,TRBJ2-3,-,TRBV12-3/TRBV12-4,CASSGTSGDTDAQYF,TGTGCCAGCAGTGGGACTAGCGGGGATACAGATGCGCAGTATTTC
TRBD2,TRBJ2-7,many,TRBV20-1,CSARSGEGTYEQYF,TGCAGTGCTAGAAGCGGGGAAGGGACCTACGAGCAGTACTTC
-,TRBJ2-7,many,TRBV27,CANVLHEQYF,TGTGCCAACGTCCTCCACGAGCAGTACTTC
-,TRBJ2-3,-,TRBV7-9,CASTLLGADTQYF,TGTGCCAGCACCCTACTTGGCGCGGATACGCAGTATTTT
-,TRBJ2-5,-,TRBV10-3,CAISESAEETQYF,TGTGCCATCAGTGAGTCGGCAGAAGAGACCCAGTACTTC
TRBD1,TRBJ1-5,-,TRBV5-5,CASSLSDRADQPQHF,TGTGCCAGCAGTCTATCGGACAGGGCGGATCAGCCCCAGCATTTT
-,TRBJ1-4,few,TRBV7-2,CASSFRAPVNEKLFF,TGTGCCAGCAGCTTTCGGGCACCCGTTAATGAAAAACTGTTTTTT
-,TRBJ2-2,-,TRBV12-3/TRBV12-4,CASSITYGTAYAGELFF,TGTGCCAGCAGCATAACTTACGGGACCGCTTATGCCGGGGAGCTGTTTTTT
-,TRBJ1-2,-,TRBV2,CASSANQDYGYTF,TGTGCCAGCAGTGCCAACCAAGACTATGGCTACACCTTC
TRBD2,TRBJ2-1,-,TRBV20-1,CSARMASGRANEQFF,TGCAGTGCTAGAATGGCTAGCGGGAGGGCCAATGAGCAGTTCTTC
-,TRBJ1-5,many,TRBV7-9,CASSLPGQPQHF,TGTGCCAGCAGTTTACCTGGACAGCCCCAGCATTTT
-,TRBJ2-1,-,TRBV6-1,CASSRTGLARSSYNEQFF,TGTGCCAGCAGCAGAACAGGGTTAGCCCGAAGCTCCTACAATGAGCAGTTCTTC
-,TRBJ2-1,many,TRBV29-1,CSVEAGPYNEQFF,TGCAGCGTTGAAGCTGGGCCCTATAATGAGCAGTTCTTC
-,TRBJ2-1,-,TRBV29-1,CSGGGVSYNEQFF,TGCAGCGGTGGAGGGGTCTCCTACAATGAGCAGTTCTTC
-,TRBJ2-7,many,TRBV7-2,CASSLGTIADEQYF,TGTGCCAGCAGCTTAGGCACCATTGCAGACGAGCAGTACTTC
TRBD1,TRBJ2-3,-,TRBV7-9,CASSLATGESTDTQYF,TGTGCCAGCAGCTTAGCGACAGGGGAGAGCACAGATACGCAGTATTTT
TRBD2,TRBJ2-1,many,TRBV5-1,CASSASGGYNEQFF,TGCGCCAGCAGCGCTAGCGGGGGATACAATGAGCAGTTCTTC
-,TRBJ2-1,-,TRBV2,CASSAQRGAYNEQFF,TGTGCCAGCAGCGCCCAGCGCGGCGCCTACAATGAGCAGTTCTTC
-,TRBJ2-3,-,TRBV10-3,CAIRAVDAIDTQYF,TGTGCCATCAGGGCAGTGGATGCGATAGATACGCAGTATTTT
-,TRBJ2-5,many,TRBV29-1,CSASAEQGQETQYF,TGCAGCGCCTCGGCGGAACAGGGACAAGAGACCCAGTACTTC
-,TRBJ2-3,few,TRBV6-6,CASRRSGTTDTQYF,TGTGCCAGCAGGCGCAGCGGGACAACAGATACGCAGTATTTT
-,TRBJ1-6,few,TRBV7-2,CASSLIRANSPLHF,TGTGCCAGCAGCTTAATCAGGGCCAATTCACCCCTCCACTTT
-,TRBJ1-5,few,TRBV2,CASGGDVQPQHF,TGTGCCAGCGGCGGGGACGTTCAGCCCCAGCATTTT
TRBD2,TRBJ2-5,few,TRBV4-3,CASSLDTGTRSGQYF,TGCGCCAGCAGCCTTGACACCGGGACTAGAAGTGGGCAGTACTTC
-,TRBJ1-2,-,TRBV5-1,CASSLGGYQLLPQGGGYTF,TGCGCCAGCAGCTTGGGGGGTTATCAACTACTACCCCAAGGAGGAGGCTACACCTTC
-,TRBJ2-5,many,TRBV29-1,CSVMGRHQETQYF,TGCAGCGTCATGGGGCGGCACCAAGAGACCCAGTACTTC
-,TRBJ2-3,-,TRBV7-3,CASSLRPGVDTQYF,TGTGCCAGCAGCTTAAGGCCAGGGGTGGATACGCAGTATTTT
TRBD2,TRBJ2-7,many,TRBV4-3,CASSQDAGLAGYYEQYF,TGCGCCAGCAGCCAAGATGCGGGGCTAGCGGGGTACTACGAGCAGTACTTC
-,TRBJ2-1,-,TRBV6-1,CASSDWGASSYNEQFF,TGTGCCAGCAGTGATTGGGGGGCCAGCTCCTACAATGAGCAGTTCTTC
TRBD1,TRBJ1-1,few,TRBV5-1,CASSTRGQDTEAFF,TGCGCCAGCTCGACCAGGGGGCAAGATACTGAAGCTTTCTTT
TRBD2,TRBJ2-5,few,TRBV7-3,CASSLNPGGVETQYF,TGTGCCAGCAGCTTAAACCCGGGGGGGGTGGAGACCCAGTACTTC
-,TRBJ2-7,many,TRBV20-1,CSAAMAVSPNEQYF,TGCAGTGCCGCGATGGCGGTCAGCCCAAACGAGCAGTACTTC
TRBD2,TRBJ2-7,-,TRBV30,CAWSWTSAEQYF,TGTGCCTGGAGTTGGACTAGCGCCGAGCAGTACTTC
-,TRBJ2-4,many,TRBV20-1,CSASEGGFPDKNIQYF,TGCAGTGCTAGTGAGGGAGGTTTCCCTGACAAAAACATTCAGTACTTC
-,TRBJ2-3,many,TRBV29-1,CSVDGGAVGDTQYF,TGCAGCGTTGATGGGGGGGCAGTTGGAGATACGCAGTATTTT
-,TRBJ2-7,-,TRBV6-5,CASSPLTELYEQYF,TGTGCCAGCAGTCCCCTTACTGAACTCTACGAGCAGTACTTC
TRBD1,TRBJ2-1,-,TRBV15,CATSIPRQGGNEQFF,TGTGCCACCAGCATTCCTCGACAGGGGGGCAATGAGCAGTTCTTC
-,TRBJ2-1,-,TRBV12-5,CASGLGVSWYEQFF,TGTGCTAGTGGTTTGGGGGTAAGCTGGTATGAGCAGTTCTTC